Included here is one T cell receptor (beta chain) sequence, with context. The specificity of this receptor is unknown. No qualities accompany the bases; no much larger clone lies one base away. A distance of 12 bases separates the germline ends of V and J, which lose 0 bases and 0 bases respectively. The CDR3 covers 16 residues, taking in both the cysteine and the phenylalanine. Only CDR3 DNA is held: 48 bases, read in frame from base 1. CDR1 and CDR2 are read off the germline V gene as SGHRS and YFSETQ. The cohort comprised some 680 healthy bone marrow donors. All cohort members were sampled while nominally healthy, although unrecorded immune exposures were likely present. The donor tested CMV seronegative and was one of the 352 seronegative cohort members. Every donor gave a peripheral blood sample, and the peripheral blood mononuclear cells from that sample were used for TCR beta sequencing. Genomic DNA extraction from the blood cell samples was performed with the Qiagen DNeasy Blood Extraction Kit.

The receptor library was made with the immunoSEQ multiplex PCR assay. For the multiplex PCR, a mixture combining 60 forward primers for TCR Vbeta segments and 13 reverse primers for TCR Jbeta segments was used. Amplification of the CDR3 region of rearranged TCR beta genes was performed with a multiplex PCR assay on genomic DNA. The Illumina HiSeq System was used to sequence the amplified TCR beta libraries as 87-base-pair reads. Regarding the original processing steps: In a later analysis, 77 million or so unique TCR beta chains were counted across the 500 to 850 repertoires, and roughly 10 million of these chains were shared by at least two donors. A nearest-neighbor algorithm error-corrected the raw reads and collapsed the reads into unique sequences, merging closely related sequences to remove PCR and sequencing errors. V, D and J gene segments were assigned by aligning CDR3 sequences to IMGT reference sequences. For a sequence to be retained, a match of at least six nucleotides to both a V gene segment and a J gene segment was required. Rearrangements were classified as productive when the CDR3 lacked stop codons and remained in frame with V and J, and all other rearrangements were classified as non-productive. CDR3 was defined by IMGT convention, running from the second conserved V-encoded cysteine to the conserved J-encoded phenylalanine. The earlier analysis of about 570 of the donors excluded any sequence lacking an unambiguous match to a single V gene segment. An earlier analysis of fewer than 750 of the donors called V segments functional above 56.7% productive rearrangements and segregating when the between-donor standard deviation exceeded 5%. A statistical classification framework was built for diagnosing cytomegalovirus status from the catalog of TCR beta chain sequences. In a later analysis, TCR nucleotide sequences were compared against IMGT/GENE-DB human TR gene sequences so that V and J genes could be assigned. In a later analysis, CDR3 sequences and most-parsimonious VDJ recombination scenarios were assigned using the TCRdist pipeline. In a later analysis, each TCR beta chain was defined by its CDR3 amino acid sequence together with its V-gene family, and reads lacking a unique V-gene family were excluded. In a later analysis, 450 to 600 highly shared, low-generation-probability nucleotide sequences were removed to address suspected cross-contamination and a sequencing artifact. In a later analysis, a clonal expansion index was calculated for each public chain from normalized within-repertoire ranks of inferred template counts. Generation probabilities in a later analysis came from a VDJ recombination model fitted to out-of-frame rearrangements, and those results were checked against IGoR. Hypergeometric tests were used in a later analysis to score TCR-TCR, TCR-HLA and TCR-CMV co-occurrence, with a repertoire-size bias correction applied to the TCR pairs. In a later analysis, false discovery rates were estimated by permuting HLA or CMV assignments 20 times. In a later analysis, co-occurring TCRs were grouped using DBSCAN, with TCRdist sequence similarity added in when clustering inside HLA-allele-positive subsets. Co-occurrence clustering excluded repertoires with fewer than 30,000 or more than 120,000 public chains, plus five with anomalous nucleotide sharing. The table comes from immuneACCESS by way of TCRdb, which keeps in-frame sequences with V and J called. Part of the clones is missing from these tables; in studies checked, under half for an unresolved V gene and the rest for unknown reasons. V and J calls and clone size are given by that table; D and trimming were obtained from the DNA. Present in this sample are about 85,000 clones, around 69% of which were seen just once. The ten largest make up 3.5% to 4.5% of the sample.

This entry is derived from a study of cytomegalovirus exposure and HLA in healthy donors (dated by TCRdb to the late 2010s). Regarding the complete study: According to an earlier analysis of several hundred of the donors, about 179 million T cells yielded 95 million to 140 million unique TCR beta sequences and approximately 300 Gb of sequence data. About 300 gigabases of sequencing data and 91 million or so unique TCR sequences made up an early release that covered several hundred HLA-typed donors. The genetic ancestry cluster associated with self-reported Caucasian donors included about 81% of the 350 to 500 genotyped donors. The study aimed to test whether cataloging public T cell receptors could reveal signatures of past pathogen exposure. The study used immunosequencing to profile the T cell repertoires of approximately 630 subjects and linked those repertoires to cytomegalovirus serostatus. In addition to the first cohort of about 650 subjects, a separate validation cohort of 120 different subjects was used. To predict cytomegalovirus infection status, the study combined high-throughput TCR immunosequencing, statistical association of individual TCRs with disease status, and machine learning. In a later analysis, previously published TCR beta repertoires from 550 to 700 donors were re-analyzed and high-resolution HLA genotyping was added so that TCR occurrence patterns could be studied. The later analysis used no new phenotypic data to find candidate immune exposures, relying instead on TCR beta sequences and their occurrence across donors. To decide whether each TCR beta V gene segment behaved as functional or pseudogenic, an earlier analysis of some 570 of the donors relied on high-throughput TCR beta sequencing. Alongside the repertoire data, information on donor age, sex, ethnicity and CMV serostatus was compiled. A later genetic analysis used genome-wide SNP genotypes for about 55% of the 666 donors, treating that subset as a discovery cohort. All discovery cohort repertoires had been generated using a single sequencing platform. Both class I and class II loci were covered by HLA typing, at four-digit resolution. Typing coverage differed by locus: A, B, C, DRB1 and DQB1 were typed in about 620-630 donors, DQA1 in about 510, DPA1 in roughly 590, and DPB1 in 472. Four to six DR-DQ haplotypes were handled as single units for association and clustering because linkage in the cohort was strong. Across about 370 genotyped donors of the cohort, an average of about 240,000 unique TCR beta nucleotide sequences per donor were sequenced, and 15% to 20% of those sequences were non-productive. Results the study describes overall, beyond this receptor: In this cohort, only TCR beta chains were sequenced, and detectable features were limited by the absence of alpha or paired-chain data. In vitro tests confirmed that a few of the cytomegalovirus-associated TCR beta chains recognize cytomegalovirus antigens. In a later genetic analysis, a missense DCLRE1C variant was associated with V-gene and J-gene trimming of TCR beta chains, and the association was replicated in an independent cohort. Because counts were too low, more than 15 rarely observed V segments, including chromosome 9 orphons, were excluded from the earlier analysis of fewer than 650 of the donors. Correlated functional status among segregating V segments might reflect linkage disequilibrium, but an unknown experimental factor could not be ruled out. In both the original and validation cohorts, the classifier was reported to diagnose cytomegalovirus status with high specificity and sensitivity. Across donors, most TCR sequences were observed very rarely, whereas some public TCRs were present in many individuals. A further reported finding was that TCR beta sequences accurately predicted the HLA-A and HLA-B alleles for most subjects in the first cohort. It was suggested by the authors that the approach could potentially be generalized to other disease states and immunological phenotypes. Broadly in line with IMGT annotations, most TCR beta V segments showed up in productive rearrangements about 87% or about 30% of the time in an earlier analysis of around 600 of the donors. Several of the top co-occurrence clusters appeared to be linked to parvovirus B19, influenza, CMV and Epstein-Barr virus, according to a later analysis. A later analysis associated around 16,000 TCR beta sequences with specific HLA alleles at a false discovery rate of 0.05. Sequencing depth was assumed to be roughly uniform across donors in the presence/absence analyses, though that assumption may not hold. Because the 87-base-pair reads could not distinguish some IMGT-functional V segments, including TRBV6-2 and TRBV6-3, those segments were excluded. Because HLA typing was unavailable for some donors at each locus, only the typed subset was used in association tests. According to a later analysis, TCR association rates differed among HLA loci, with DRB1 alleles showing the most associated TCRs and HLA-C alleles showing the fewest. In a later analysis, most CMV-associated TCR beta chains were found to appear HLA-restricted, with HLA associations seemingly driven largely by CMV exposure. In the study, roughly 160 TCR beta chains were listed as associated with cytomegalovirus. Assigning TCR associations to individual alleles was difficult when HLA alleles, especially DR and DQ, strongly co-occurred. A group of highly shared sequence variants was considered likely to be a technical artifact of the sequencing pipeline. For the cohort, immune exposure information was limited to CMV serostatus. In a later analysis, HLA-associated TCR beta chains were found to be more clonally expanded and to have lower generation probabilities than equally common non-associated chains. According to a later genetic analysis, donors in an Asian-associated ancestry cluster had fewer N-insertions in productive TCRs than the roughly 660-donor mean.

The sequencing input was PBMCs. This chain joins TRBV5-1 to TRBJ1-1; no D gene can be assigned with confidence. This receptor was taken from a young man in good health and CMV-seronegative. The DNA sequence follows: TGCGCCAGCAGCTTGGGCGGGTCGGCAATGAACACTGAAGCTTTCTTT. It specifies CASSLGGSAMNTEAFF.